The 27 T cell receptor beta chains given below trace back to one sample, sequenced in a study of cytomegalovirus exposure and HLA in healthy donors. PCR involved 60 Vbeta and 13 Jbeta primers. Sequenced by immunoSEQ multiplex PCR; TCRdb stores in-frame clones only, minus some. The sample has some 120,000 clones; around three quarters are singletons. The sample comprised PBMCs. These receptors came from a man aged 18 to 29 in good health and CMV-seronegative.

The gene calls are TRBV29-1 and TRBJ1-1; the D is unclear. This CDR3 is built from 12 residues. Germline V lookup: CDR1 SQVTM, CDR2 ANQGSEA. The ends were cut back, 6 bases at V and 1 base at J, with 9 bases in the middle. The DNA for the CDR3 is TGCAGCGTCGCAACACCGAACACTGAAGCTTTCTTT. Amino acid sequence: CSVATPNTEAFF.

The genes are TRBV19 and TRBJ1-2; D not certain. The CDR3 runs to 15 residues. V was shortened by 6 bases and J by 0 bases, with 14 bases between the two germline ends. Germline V CDR1 and CDR2: LNHDA, SQIVND (reference sequence). The CDR3 reads CASRLGRITNYGYTF. Written as DNA, the CDR3 is TGTGCCAGTAGGTTGGGCCGGATAACTAACTATGGCTACACCTTC.

This rearrangement joins TRBV6-1 to TRBJ2-7; 7 nucleotides match TRBD1. The CDR3 is 14 residues long. V shed 5 bases, J shed 0 bases, and the junction held 4 bases outside the gene matches. Germline V lookup: CDR1 MNHNS, CDR2 SASEGT. This CDR3 is CASSTRDSSYEQYV. The CDR3 nucleotides are TGTGCCAGCAGTACCCGGGACAGCTCCTACGAGCAGTACGTC.

The chain's CDR3 is CASSYSIRRGTGELFF. The CDR3 DNA reads as TGTGCCAGCAGTTACTCGATTCGTAGGGGCACCGGGGAGCTGTTTTTT. The chain joins TRBV6-5 to TRBJ2-2; D perhaps matches TRBD1 (5 bases). The germline V gene has CDR1 MNHEY and CDR2 SVGAGI. The CDR3 sequence is 16 residues long. Deletions cut 0 bases from V and 4 bases from J, with 12 bases between.

This clone has only one observation. V usage is TRBV7-3 and J usage is TRBJ1-5; D possibly corresponds to TRBD1 (6 bases). CDR1 is SGHTA, CDR2 FQGTGA, per germline. The CDR3 is 13 amino acids. The V and J ends lost 3 bases and 5 bases respectively, with 8 bases between them. The CDR3 here is CASSLDRDQPQHF. The CDR3 coding sequence is TGTGCCAGCAGCTTGGACAGAGATCAGCCCCAGCATTTT.

The chain carries TRBV27 and TRBJ2-1, with 11 bases that match TRBD2. CDR3 length: 18 residues. The germline V gene has CDR1 MNHEY and CDR2 SMNVEV (reference sequence). J gave up 8 bases and V 4 bases, and 16 bases lay outside the gene matches. The DNA for the CDR3 is TGTGCCAGCAGTTCCCCCATGACTAGCGGGACGTACGAGGATGAGCAGTTCTTC. Encoded protein: CASSSPMTSGTYEDEQFF.

This chain connects TRBV5-1 to TRBJ2-1, with 8 positions matching TRBD2. The germline V gene has CDR1 SGHRS and CDR2 YFSETQ. The CDR3 length is 16 residues. V lost 4 bases and J lost 7; bases outside the gene matches: 13. The CDR3 DNA reads as TGCGCCAGCAGCCTGGGGACGGGGGGGAATCAAAATGAGCAGTTCTTC. It is translated as CASSLGTGGNQNEQFF.

CDR3 nucleotides: TGCGCCAGCAGCCAAGATCCGGCGGGAGGATCCTCCTACGAGCAGTACTTC. Encoded protein: CASSQDPAGGSSYEQYF. The chain couples TRBV4-3 to TRBJ2-5, with 8 positions matching TRBD2. The J call may not be correct, given that the DNA end is closer to TRBJ2-7. CDR3 length: 17 residues. The V gene's germline CDR1 is LGHNA and CDR2 YSLEER.

The chain links TRBV25-1 to TRBJ1-1; weak D call: TRBD1 (5 bases). V was clipped by 5 bases and J by 4 bases, with 14 bases between them. The CDR3 covers 14 residues. From germline, CDR1 is MGHDK and CDR2 SYGVNS. This chain's CDR3 is CASSNSGYPTEAFF. In DNA form, the CDR3 reads TGTGCCAGCAGTAATTCAGGGTATCCCACTGAAGCTTTCTTT. The whole variable domain, remainder taken from reference TRBV25-1 and TRBJ1-1, is EADIYQTPRYLVIGTGKKITLECSQTMGHDKMYWYQQDPGMELHLIHYSYGVNSTEKGDLSSESTVSRIRTEHFPLTLESARPSHTSQYLCASSNSGYPTEAFFGQGTRLTVV.

The genes are TRBV15 and TRBJ2-7; D possibly corresponds to TRBD2 (6 bases). CDR1 is LNHNV, CDR2 YYDKDF, per germline (reference sequence). The CDR3 length is 16 residues. The ends were cut back, 3 bases at V and 6 bases at J, with 21 bases in the middle. CDR3 nucleotide sequence: TGTGCCACCAGCAGCCCAGCGGGTTTGGGGAGTTCCGAGCAGTACTTC. Residues: CATSSPAGLGSSEQYF. Looking up the rest from reference TRBV15 and TRBJ2-7 gives the full variable domain: DAMVIQNPRYQVTQFGKPVTLSCSQTLNHNVMYWYQQKSSQAPKLLFHYYDKDFNNEADTPDNFQSRRPNTSFCFLDIRSPGLGDTAMYLCATSSPAGLGSSEQYFGPGTRLTVT.

The chain carries TRBV7-2 and TRBJ1-5, with TRBD1 matching over 9 bases. This CDR3 contains 17 residues. Germline assignment: CDR1 SGHTA and CDR2 FQGNSA. V lost 1 base to trimming and J lost 2 bases; unmatched junction nucleotides: 6. This CDR3 is CASSLDGTGLGNQPQHF. CDR3 DNA sequence: TGTGCCAGCAGCTTAGATGGGACAGGGCTGGGCAATCAGCCCCAGCATTTT. Complete variable domain (other parts from reference TRBV7-2 and TRBJ1-5): GAGVSQSPSNKVTEKGKDVELRCDPISGHTALYWYRQSLGQGLEFLIYFQGNSAPDKSGLPSDRFSAERTGGSVSTLTIQRTQQEDSAVYLCASSLDGTGLGNQPQHFGDGTRLSIL.

The rearrangement joins TRBV11-2 to TRBJ2-3, with TRBD2 matching 9 bases. The CDR3 is 17 amino acids. Unmatched junction bases numbered 13, after V lost 5 bases and J lost 4 bases. The germline V gene encodes CDR1 SGHAT and CDR2 FQNNGV. The CDR3 bases are TGTGCCAGCAGCCCCCAGGGGCGGGAGGGCCCCGCAGATACGCAGTATTTT. Amino acids: CASSPQGREGPADTQYF. The whole variable domain, filled in from reference TRBV11-2 and TRBJ2-3, reads EAGVAQSPRYKIIEKRQSVAFWCNPISGHATLYWYQQILGQGPKLLIQFQNNGVVDDSQLPKDRFSAERLKGVDSTLKIQPAKLEDSAVYLCASSPQGREGPADTQYFGPGTRLTVL.

The chain carries TRBV30 and TRBJ1-5, with a possible D match to TRBD1 (5 bases). This CDR3 spans 19 amino acids. Looked up from germline, CDR1 is GTSNPN and CDR2 is SVGIG (reference sequence). Trimming shortened V by 0 bases and J by 1 base, and 22 bases separated the two germline ends. In DNA, the CDR3 is TGTGCCTGGAGTGTACGTCCCGGGACTTTCACTACGAGCAATCAGCCCCAGCATTTT. It is translated as CAWSVRPGTFTTSNQPQHF.

The chain carries TRBV7-9 and TRBJ2-3; 13 bases are a match to TRBD2. V dropped 5 bases and J dropped 2; count of bases not matched to a gene: 4. Looked up from germline, CDR1 is SEHNR and CDR2 is FQNEAQ (reference sequence). CDR3 size: 16 residues. CDR3 loop: CASSAGTSGNTDTQYF. The CDR3, as DNA: TGTGCCAGCAGCGCTGGGACTAGCGGGAACACAGATACGCAGTATTTT. The complete variable domain, with remaining parts taken from reference TRBV7-9 and TRBJ2-3, reads DTGVSQNPRHKITKRGQNVTFRCDPISEHNRLYWYRQTLGQGPEFLTYFQNEAQLEKSRLLSDRFSAERPKGSFSTLEIQRTEQGDSAMYLCASSAGTSGNTDTQYFGPGTRLTVL.

The chain is built from TRBV5-4 and TRBJ2-3; 10 bases align to TRBD1. The CDR3 sequence is 17 residues long. Germline loops: CDR1 SGHNT, CDR2 YYREEE (reference sequence). Germline trimming cut 6 bases from V and 4 bases from J; bases unmatched to any gene: 14. CDR3 nucleotides: TGTGCCAGCAACGTAAGAAGGACAGGGGGTGGTGCAGATACGCAGTATTTT. This gives the protein CASNVRRTGGGADTQYF.

The chain carries TRBV27 and TRBJ2-4; 7 bases align to TRBD1. Germline CDR1 reads MNHEY; CDR2 reads SMNVEV (reference sequence). J lost 2 bases, V lost 6 bases, and 10 bases had no gene match. The CDR3 extends over 16 amino acids. CDR3 nucleotides: TGTGCCAGCAGCTACAGGGGTGGGAGAACCAAAAACATTCAGTACTTC. Its protein is CASSYRGGRTKNIQYF.

In this sample, this clone turned up a few times. The chain has TRBV12-5 and TRBJ1-6; D unresolved. V dropped 2 bases and J dropped 8 bases, with 7 bases sitting between them. This CDR3 has 13 amino acids. CDR1 and CDR2 from the germline V gene are LGHNT and FRNRAP. In DNA, the CDR3 is TGTGCTAGTGGTTTGACCAGCGATTCACCCCTCCACTTT. Translated, it gives CASGLTSDSPLHF.

The V gene is TRBV14, the J gene TRBJ1-2; 7 nucleotides agree with TRBD1. The germline V gene has CDR1 SGHDN and CDR2 FVKESK. The CDR3 extends over 16 amino acids. V shed 3 bases, J shed 8 bases, and the junction held 15 bases outside the gene matches. CDR3 coding DNA: TGTGCCAGCAGCCAGGTGGTAAAGGGGGCGCCTGAGGGCTACACCTTC. Amino acid sequence: CASSQVVKGAPEGYTF.

This chain joins TRBV5-1 and TRBJ2-3; D possibly corresponds to TRBD1 (5 bases). Looked up from germline, CDR1 is SGHRS and CDR2 is YFSETQ. The CDR3 has 14 residues. V was clipped by 4 bases and J by 8 bases, with 17 bases between them. The CDR3 coding sequence is TGCGCCAGCAGCCCCATGGACACCTTAGCTACGCAGTATTTT. Translated, it gives CASSPMDTLATQYF.

This rearrangement joins TRBV28 to TRBJ2-6; no firm D call. The CDR3 contains 14 residues. The V gene lost 1 base and the J gene lost 4 bases, with 5 bases spanning the gap. Germline CDR1 and CDR2: MDHEN and SYDVKM. CDR3 nucleotides: TGTGCCAGCAGTTTATACTCAGGGGCCAACGTCCTGACTTTC. Translating it yields CASSLYSGANVLTF.

The chain employs TRBV5-4 and TRBJ2-1; 8 nucleotides line up with TRBD2. The ends lost 0 bases at V and 8 bases at J; junction bases unmatched: 4. Per the germline V gene, CDR1 is SGHNT and CDR2 is YYREEE (reference sequence). CDR3 size: 14 residues. The CDR3 sequence is CASSLAQREHEQFF. The CDR3, as DNA: TGTGCCAGCAGCTTGGCCCAGCGGGAGCATGAGCAGTTCTTC. Drawing the rest from reference TRBV5-4 and TRBJ2-1, the complete variable domain is ETGVTQSPTHLIKTRGQQVTLRCSSQSGHNTVSWYQQALGQGPQFIFQYYREEENGRGNFPPRFSGLQFPNYSSELNVNALELDDSALYLCASSLAQREHEQFFGPGTRLTVL.

This chain uses TRBV6-5 with TRBJ2-2; D perhaps matches TRBD2 (5 bases). The CDR3 has 15 residues. Trimming took off 3 bases at V and 4 bases at J, with 12 bases between the two ends. CDR1 is MNHEY, CDR2 SVGAGI, per germline. The CDR3 loop reads CASSYGRVITGELFF. The CDR3 coding sequence is TGTGCCAGCAGTTATGGGCGGGTAATCACCGGGGAGCTGTTTTTT.

This clone has a handful of counts. The J gene is TRBJ2-2, the V gene TRBV4-2; D may be TRBD2 (5 bases). In germline, CDR1 is LGHNA, CDR2 YNFKEQ. Trimming left V 2 bases short and J 4 bases short, with 11 bases between. The CDR3 is made up of 15 amino acids. CDR3 sequence (DNA): TGTGCCAGCAGCCAATCCGGGGTTGGCACCGGGGAGCTGTTTTTT. It translates to CASSQSGVGTGELFF.

V is TRBV30 and J is TRBJ2-3; 14 positions agree with TRBD2. This CDR3 comprises 16 residues. The junction had 6 bases not matched to a gene; V was cut back by 0 bases and J by 7 bases. Germline V lookup: CDR1 GTSNPN, CDR2 SVGIG (reference sequence). CDR3 DNA: TGTGCCTGGAGTGTAGGGACTAGCGGGAGTGAGAATACGCAGTATTTT. It yields the protein CAWSVGTSGSENTQYF.

This sequence joins TRBV6-4 and TRBJ2-3, with 10 positions matching TRBD2. Germline V gives CDR1 MRHNA, CDR2 SNTAGT. After removal of 0 bases from V and 4 bases from J, the junction contained 10 bases not matched to a gene. The CDR3 has 18 residues. The CDR3 region has the DNA TGTGCCAGCAGTGACTCTCCTAGCGGGAGTGGTGTTGCAGATACGCAGTATTTT. This gives the protein CASSDSPSGSGVADTQYF.

This clone showed up just once. The rearrangement joins TRBV5-6 to TRBJ1-4; D is undetermined. This CDR3 comprises 15 residues. Trimming left V 4 bases short and J 8 bases short, with 18 bases between. Germline loops: CDR1 SGHDT, CDR2 YYEEEE. The DNA for the CDR3 is TGTGCCAGCAGCGATACGACGCGAATCGGGGAAAAACTGTTTTTT. Translating gives CASSDTTRIGEKLFF.

This clone was seen more than once but under ten times. The chain couples TRBV6-4 to TRBJ2-3; no definite D call. Germline V gene lookup returns CDR1 MRHNA and CDR2 SNTAGT. V lost 0 bases, J lost 2 bases, and 12 bases lay in between. The CDR3 loop spans 16 amino acids. CDR3 sequence reads: CASSDSASADTDTQYF. Here the CDR3 DNA reads TGTGCCAGCAGTGACTCGGCATCCGCAGACACAGATACGCAGTATTTT.